The TCR beta chain described here comes from a study of T cell responses to AZD1222 COVID-19 vaccine. Assay used: immunoSEQ multiplex PCR; TCRdb lists only in-frame clones, some missing. The sample has roughly 120,000 clones, 75% to 90% seen once. General study results and limits: Spike-specific TCR breadth and depth both grew after two AZD1222 doses. Baseline testing showed seropositivity in only six AZD1222 recipients. There were mostly white British donors and more females than males, and clonal diversity was possibly underestimated.

Trimming took 4 bases from V and 4 from J; bases not matched to a gene: 7. Germline V gene sequence: CDR1 LGHDT, CDR2 YNNKEL (reference sequence). The CDR3 length is 15 residues. With regard to this clone: Antigen specificity is unknown.

This receptor was obtained from an adult who received the AZD1222 COVID-19 vaccine. This specimen was peripheral blood, taken 28 days after the second AZD1222 dose. The rearrangement uses TRBV3-1 (or the pseudogene TRBV3-2) and TRBJ2-3; TRBD2 aligns across 8 bases. CDR3 sequence: CASSLGLAGPDTQYF. The DNA for the CDR3 is TGTGCCAGCAGCCTTGGACTAGCAGGGCCAGATACGCAGTATTTT.